Sequencing of this T cell receptor beta chain was carried out in a study of blood T cell repertoires in COVID-19. This clone has a single count. Method: immunoSEQ multiplex PCR; TCRdb's copy keeps in-frame clones and lacks some. The sample consists of 45,000 to 70,000 clones, about 84% of them appearing once. V shed 0 bases and J shed 7 bases, with 9 bases lying between them. Germline V gene lookup returns CDR1 SGHAT and CDR2 FQNNGV. CDR3 length equals 13 residues. The sequenced material came from peripheral blood. The sequence was collected from a man in his sixties with acute or convalescent COVID-19. V gene TRBV11-2 combines with J gene TRBJ1-2; perhaps TRBD1 as D (5 bases). This CDR3 is CASSLDPGFGYTF. The CDR3 DNA reads as TGTGCCAGCAGCTTAGATCCAGGGTTTGGCTACACCTTC.